These 9 T cell receptor beta chains were sequenced from one sample in a study of blood T cell repertoires in COVID-19. Only in-frame clones appear in the TCRdb table, and some are missing; sequencing was by immunoSEQ multiplex PCR. The profile shows fewer than 450,000 clones, 88% of them singletons. The sequencing input was peripheral blood. The source is a woman aged 65 to 85 with COVID-19, enrolled during active disease.

This chain links TRBV28 with TRBJ2-7, with D perhaps TRBD2 (6 bases). V shed 11 bases and J shed 2 bases, with 19 bases lying between them. Germline-derived CDR1 and CDR2 are MDHEN and SYDVKM. The CDR3 has 14 amino acids. CDR3 sequence reads: CAVGSIVTTYEQYF. Written as DNA, the CDR3 is TGTGCCGTCGGGAGTATTGTCACGACCTACGAGCAGTACTTC.

The J gene is TRBJ1-1, the V gene TRBV29-1, with unresolved D. The germline V gene encodes CDR1 SQVTM and CDR2 ANQGSEA. CDR3 length: 13 residues. The V gene lost 6 bases and the J gene lost 3 bases, with 14 bases spanning the gap. The CDR3 reads CSVVEGLYTEAFF. In DNA form, the CDR3 reads TGCAGCGTAGTCGAGGGCCTATACACTGAAGCTTTCTTT. Using reference TRBV29-1 and TRBJ1-1 for the parts outside the CDR3, the full variable domain is SAVISQKPSRDICQRGTSLTIQCQVDSQVTMMFWYRQQPGQSLTLIATANQGSEATYESGFVIDKFPISRPNLTFSTLTVSNMSPEDSSIYLCSVVEGLYTEAFFGQGTRLTVV.

This clone was picked up one time. The chain combines TRBV7-9 with TRBJ2-1; perhaps TRBD1 as D (5 bases). CDR3 length: 15 amino acids. V was pared by 5 bases and J by 2 bases, with 13 bases between. The germline V gene has CDR1 SEHNR and CDR2 FQNEAQ (reference sequence). CDR3 region: CASSVRVTPYNEQFF. CDR3 bases: TGTGCCAGCAGCGTCAGGGTTACCCCCTACAATGAGCAGTTCTTC.

The V call is TRBV27, the J call TRBJ1-6; 7 bases match TRBD1. Germline CDR1 is MNHEY and CDR2 is SMNVEV (reference sequence). V dropped 1 base and J dropped 9; count of bases not matched to a gene: 6. The CDR3 totals 15 residues. In nucleotides, the CDR3 is TGTGCCAGCAGTTTATACAGGGGTCACGCTTCACCCCTCCACTTT. This encodes CASSLYRGHASPLHF.

V and J are TRBV19 and TRBJ2-5, with D possibly matching TRBD1 (5 bases). The germline V gene has CDR1 LNHDA and CDR2 SQIVND (reference sequence). V was pared by 6 bases and J by 4 bases, with 12 bases between. The CDR3 contains 13 residues. CDR3 region: CASRDKSGETQYF. The CDR3 DNA sequence: TGTGCCAGTAGGGACAAGTCGGGAGAGACCCAGTACTTC. Full variable domain (outside the CDR3, taken from reference TRBV19 and TRBJ2-5): DGGITQSPKYLFRKEGQNVTLSCEQNLNHDAMYWYRQDPGQGLRLIYYSQIVNDFQKGDIAEGYSVSREKKESFPLTVTSAQKNPTAFYLCASRDKSGETQYFGPGTRLLVL.

The CDR3 DNA sequence: TGTGCCAGCTCACCTAGGGGACAGGGTTGGTACGAGCAGTACTTC. It translates to CASSPRGQGWYEQYF. J is TRBJ2-7 and V is TRBV18; 9 bases are shared with TRBD1. Trimming at V came to 3 bases and at J to 4 bases, leaving 7 bases not matched to a gene. CDR1 and CDR2 (germline): KGHSH, LQKENI. The CDR3 runs to 15 residues.

The V call is TRBV28, the J call TRBJ2-2; D gene uncertain. The V and J ends lost 3 bases and 8 bases respectively, with 16 bases between them. The CDR3 sequence is 15 residues long. Germline V gene lookup returns CDR1 MDHEN and CDR2 SYDVKM. The chain's CDR3 is CASSFPRPTGGELFF. The DNA of the CDR3 is TGTGCCAGCAGTTTTCCCAGGCCTACTGGAGGGGAGCTGTTTTTT.

In DNA form, the CDR3 reads TGTGCCACCGGGACTAGCATCGAGCAGTTCTTC. It codes for CATGTSIEQFF. The genes are TRBV2 and TRBJ2-1; 9 bases fit TRBD2. Trimming at V came to 10 bases and at J to 10 bases, leaving 5 bases not matched to a gene. This CDR3 has 11 residues. In germline, CDR1 is SNHLY, CDR2 FYNNEI.

This clone was seen a single time. The chain has TRBV7-2 and TRBJ1-3; 9 bases are a match to TRBD1. CDR1 SGHTA and CDR2 FQGNSA come from the germline V gene. The CDR3 spans 17 residues. V shed 4 bases and J 3 bases; nucleotides not matched to a gene: 10. The CDR3, as DNA: TGTGCCAGCAGCTCTCTTCCCCGGGACAGGGTTGGAAACACCATATATTTT. It yields the protein CASSSLPRDRVGNTIYF.